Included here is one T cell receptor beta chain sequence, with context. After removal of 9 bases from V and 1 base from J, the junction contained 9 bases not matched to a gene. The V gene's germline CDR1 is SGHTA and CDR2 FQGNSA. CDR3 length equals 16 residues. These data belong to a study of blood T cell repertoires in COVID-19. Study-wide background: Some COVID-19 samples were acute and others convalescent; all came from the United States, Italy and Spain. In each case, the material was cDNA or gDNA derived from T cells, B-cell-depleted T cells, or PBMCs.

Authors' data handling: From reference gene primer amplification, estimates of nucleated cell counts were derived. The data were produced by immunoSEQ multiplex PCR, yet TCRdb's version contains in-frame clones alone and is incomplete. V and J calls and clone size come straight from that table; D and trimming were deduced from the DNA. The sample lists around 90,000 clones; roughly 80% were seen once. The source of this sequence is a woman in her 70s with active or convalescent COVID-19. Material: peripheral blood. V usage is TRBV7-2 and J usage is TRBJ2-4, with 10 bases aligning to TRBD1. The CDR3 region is CASVQGGQGAKNIQYF. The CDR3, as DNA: TGTGCCAGTGTTCAGGGGGGACAGGGGGCCAAAAACATTCAGTACTTC. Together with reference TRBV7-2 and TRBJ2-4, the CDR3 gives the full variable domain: GAGVSQSPSNKVTEKGKDVELRCDPISGHTALYWYRQSLGQGLEFLIYFQGNSAPDKSGLPSDRFSAERTGGSVSTLTIQRTQQEDSAVYLCASVQGGQGAKNIQYFGAGTRLSVL.